The rows below give T cell receptor beta chains drawn from one sample of a study of CD8 T cells in ankylosing spondylitis. TCRdb used MiXCR to reprocess the 5' RACE reads, holding one entry per CDR3 protein. The table records approximately 300,000 distinct CDR3 sequences, roughly 8% of them present only once. The source material was blood, either unsorted or a sorted T cell fraction (not recorded which). The receptor source for this set is a male donor with ankylosing spondylitis. CDR3s include the opening cysteine and the closing phenylalanine or tryptophan. The D gene is left open where the match is weak. Part of the rows lack a size; the others show once, few, many or a class for expanded clones.

>13|TRBV30|NA|NA|TRBJ1-2
TGTGCCTGGAGTGCGCAGTCCTTCTATGGCTACACCTTC
CAWSAQSFYGYTF
>17|TRBV21-1|NA|NA|TRBJ2-6
TGTGCCAGCAGCAGTCCGGGACAGGGAGCTGGGGCCAACGTCCTGACTTTC
CASSSPGQGAGANVLTF
>13|TRBV28|NA|TRBD1|TRBJ2-1
TGTGCCAGCCTCAGGGACAGCTACAATGAGCAGTTCTTC
CASLRDSYNEQFF
>11|TRBV20-1|NA|NA|TRBJ2-7
TGCAGTGCTAAGAGCCCATCCGAGCAGTACTTC
CSAKSPSEQYF
>15|TRBV7-8|NA|TRBD1|TRBJ2-7
TGTGCCAGCAGCTTAATGGGACAGGGATCCCACGAGCAGTACTTC
CASSLMGQGSHEQYF
>20|TRBV28|many|TRBD2|TRBJ2-3
TGTGCCAGCAGTCCTGGACGATTCTTGTGGGGACTATTAGGCGCAGATACGCAGTATTTT
CASSPGRFLWGLLGADTQYF
>12|TRBV29-1|NA|NA|TRBJ1-1
TGCATCATAACAGGGCTCAACACTGAAGCTTTCTTT
CIITGLNTEAFF
>14|TRBV30|few|NA|TRBJ2-7
TGTGCCTGGAGAGAAGCGGGACACGTATACGAGCAGTACTTC
CAWREAGHVYEQYF
>14|TRBV29-1|NA|TRBD2|TRBJ2-1
TGCAGCCCCCCCCGGGGGGAGGTTTCCAATGAGCAGTTCTTC
CSPPRGEVSNEQFF
>14|TRBV29-1|few|NA|TRBJ2-2
TGCAGCGTTGGGAGCCGAACGAACACCGGGGAGCTGTTTTTT
CSVGSRTNTGELFF
>15|TRBV3-1|few|NA|TRBJ2-3
TGTGCCAGCAGCCAAGGGGGGTCTAGCACAGATACGCAGTATTTT
CASSQGGSSTDTQYF